This TCR beta chain was recovered during a study of blood T cell repertoires in COVID-19. Study-level background: Some COVID-19 samples were acute and others convalescent; all came from the United States, Italy and Spain.

This clone appeared a single time. Per germline, CDR1 SGHRS and CDR2 YFSETQ. This CDR3 has 20 amino acids. V was shortened by 3 bases and J by 0 bases, with 25 bases between the two germline ends. Generated by immunoSEQ multiplex PCR, the TCRdb table keeps only in-frame clones and is missing some. Among roughly 150,000 clones listed, over 80% were seen once. The V gene is TRBV5-1, the J gene TRBJ1-3; tentative D call: TRBD1 (6 bases). Sequenced: peripheral blood. This TCR was sampled from a woman of 80 years or more with active or convalescent COVID-19. CDR3 amino acids: CASSSTTIRQGIISGNTIYF. In DNA, the CDR3 is TGCGCCAGCAGCTCCACCACAATTCGGCAGGGGATAATCTCTGGAAACACCATATATTTT.